This T cell receptor beta chain derives from a study of TIL therapy for anti-PD-1-resistant metastatic lung cancer. V lost 0 bases, J lost 0 bases, and 3 bases stayed unmatched. CDR1 and CDR2 (germline): SGHNT, YYREEE (reference sequence). CDR3 length: 16 amino acids. Sequencing used immunoSEQ v3. Sequenced by immunoSEQ multiplex PCR; TCRdb stores in-frame clones only, minus some. The sample shows tens of thousands of clones, around 87% of them seen only once. The time point is: pre-treatment sample, taken before nivolumab and TIL therapy. The sample here was blood, taken at baseline. This chain connects TRBV5-4 to TRBJ1-1, with 9 bases identical to TRBD1. The sequence derives from a person aged 25 to 85 with non-small cell lung cancer. The CDR3 reads CASSLGQGVMNTEAFF. CDR3 nucleotide sequence: TGTGCCAGCAGCTTGGGACAGGGGGTCATGAACACTGAAGCTTTCTTT.